These T cell receptor beta chains were read from a single sample in a study of cytomegalovirus exposure and HLA in healthy donors. The repertoire was sequenced with immunoSEQ multiplex PCR; TCRdb's copy has only in-frame clones and lacks some. The table has 150,000 to 190,000 clones, around 72% seen once; the top ten hold 1.3% to 1.5%. The sequenced material came from PBMCs. Receptors originate from a man between 18 and 35 years old in good health and CMV-seronegative. Each CDR3 is given with its conserved first and last residue. The D gene is left open where the match is weak.

D gene | V gene | CDR3 protein
TRBD2 | TRBV10-3 | CAIRPGLGAGELFF
- | TRBV7-2 | CASSLGGDAETQYF
TRBD1 | TRBV6-5 | CASLEGGRGGAFF
TRBD1 | TRBV7-2 | CASSPSGTGTYEQYF
TRBD1 | TRBV7-7 | CASSAQTGAGDTQYF
- | TRBV7-2 | CASSTGPGNTIYF
TRBD1 | TRBV25-1 | CASSGTGLSYEQYF
TRBD2 | TRBV19 | CASSMSLAGAYEQYF
TRBD1 | TRBV27 | CASSLGQGAADTQYF
- | TRBV28 | CASSPYRRSYEQYF
- | TRBV13 | CASSPGLPAKNIQYF
TRBD2 | TRBV6-5 | CASSPREWETQYF
TRBD2 | TRBV13 | CASSLDRTSGSYEQYF
- | TRBV30 | CAWSVRRGGNYGYTF
- | TRBV7-2 | CASRTGLGLKTQYF
- | TRBV7-8 | CASSIIRSGEQFF
TRBD1 | TRBV7-9 | CASSLQGAAREKLFF
- | TRBV18 | CASSPFSYRENEKLFF
TRBD2 | TRBV7-9 | CASSSFRLAPYEQYF
TRBD1 | TRBV10-3 | CAISPRGTGGGYGYTF
TRBD2 | TRBV7-2 | CASSLRTSGIYYEQYF
TRBD2 | TRBV25-1 | CASSESAGGPGADTQYF
- | TRBV6-1 | CASSEALRQNEQFF